This is a list of T cell receptor beta chains from one sample in a study of T cell changes during pregnancy in multiple sclerosis. Data came from immunoSEQ multiplex PCR; TCRdb stores just in-frame clones and leaves some out. The table has 42,000 or so clones, around 92% seen once. Sequenced here: CD8+ T cells from peripheral blood mononuclear cells, sampled in the third trimester of pregnancy. All receptors derive from a female donor with multiple sclerosis, enrolled in a pregnancy study. Each CDR3 is given with its conserved first and last residue. D genes are given only for firm matches. Clone size is not always given. Where it is, it says once, few, many or a class for expanded clones.

clone size: .
J gene: TRBJ2-4
V gene: TRBV6-1
D gene: .
CDR3 DNA: TGTGCCAGCAGTGGGCACAGGGTTTCGGCCAAAAACATTCAGTACTTC
CDR3 protein: CASSGHRVSAKNIQYF

clone size: .
J gene: TRBJ2-2
V gene: TRBV7-6
D gene: .
CDR3 DNA: TGTGCCAGCAGCTTTTCGGGGTCAGACACCGGGGAGCTGTTTTTT
CDR3 protein: CASSFSGSDTGELFF

clone size: .
J gene: TRBJ1-1
V gene: TRBV2
D gene: TRBD1
CDR3 DNA: TGTGCCAGCAGTGAAATCGGACAGGGTGCCGACACTGAAGCTTTCTTT
CDR3 protein: CASSEIGQGADTEAFF

clone size: .
J gene: TRBJ2-1
V gene: TRBV5-1
D gene: TRBD2
CDR3 DNA: TGCGCCAGCGGCCTAGCGGGAGGCGGTGAGCAGTTCTTC
CDR3 protein: CASGLAGGGEQFF

clone size: .
J gene: TRBJ2-5
V gene: TRBV4-1
D gene: TRBD2
CDR3 DNA: TGCGCCAGCAGCCAAGGGACTAGCCTAGAGACCCAGTACTTC
CDR3 protein: CASSQGTSLETQYF

clone size: .
J gene: TRBJ1-5
V gene: TRBV28
D gene: .
CDR3 DNA: TGTGCCAGCAGGGAACGGACAGCCCATCAGCCCCAGCATTTT
CDR3 protein: CASRERTAHQPQHF

clone size: medium-sized
J gene: TRBJ2-7
V gene: TRBV7-9
D gene: .
CDR3 DNA: TGTGCCAGCAGCGACATTTCCCCAGTTCCCAAATCCTACGAGCAGTACTTC
CDR3 protein: CASSDISPVPKSYEQYF

clone size: .
J gene: TRBJ2-5
V gene: TRBV6-6
D gene: TRBD2
CDR3 DNA: TGTGCCAGCAGTCCCGGACTAGCGGGAGTTGAGACCCAGTACTTC
CDR3 protein: CASSPGLAGVETQYF

clone size: .
J gene: TRBJ2-3
V gene: TRBV6-6
D gene: .
CDR3 DNA: TGTGCCAGCAGAGCCAACAGGGCTAGCACAGATACGCAGTATTTT
CDR3 protein: CASRANRASTDTQYF

clone size: .
J gene: TRBJ2-3
V gene: TRBV18
D gene: TRBD2
CDR3 DNA: TGTGCCAGCTCACCGGCTAGCGGGAGGACAGATACGCAGTATTTT
CDR3 protein: CASSPASGRTDTQYF

clone size: .
J gene: TRBJ2-2
V gene: TRBV10-3
D gene: TRBD1
CDR3 DNA: TGTGCCATCAGACGGACAGGCGGAGGTGGAACCGGGGAGCTGTTTTTT
CDR3 protein: CAIRRTGGGGTGELFF

clone size: .
J gene: TRBJ1-5
V gene: TRBV2
D gene: TRBD1
CDR3 DNA: TGTGCCAGCAGCGACAGGGGCCCGGCTCAGCCCCAGCATTTT
CDR3 protein: CASSDRGPAQPQHF

clone size: once
J gene: TRBJ2-1
V gene: TRBV9
D gene: TRBD1
CDR3 DNA: TGTGCCAGCAGCCCCCAGGGGGCCTACAATGAGCAGTTCTTC
CDR3 protein: CASSPQGAYNEQFF

clone size: .
J gene: TRBJ2-1
V gene: TRBV28
D gene: TRBD1
CDR3 DNA: TGTGCCAGCAGTCCTCCGGGACAGGGGGCGAGCGCCGCGAAGTTCTTC
CDR3 protein: CASSPPGQGASAAKFF